This T cell receptor (beta chain) was sequenced in a study of spatial heterogeneity in lung cancer. MiXCR, run by TCRdb on the 5' RACE reads, gives a single entry per CDR3 protein. The data contain over 95,000 distinct CDR3 sequences, 10% to 11% of them seen just once; the ten biggest clones take up 20% to 25%. Germline V gives CDR1 KGHSH, CDR2 LQKENI. J gave up 5 bases and V 4 bases, and 3 bases lay outside the gene matches. CDR3 length: 15 amino acids. The time point was: blood at routine non-recurrence follow-up after resection. The TCR originated in a female donor with early-stage non-small cell lung cancer. The sequencing here drew on PBMCs, taken at follow-up. The chain links TRBV18 to TRBJ2-1; 12 nucleotides align to TRBD2. The CDR3 sequence: CASSLTSGGDNEQFF. The CDR3 region has the DNA TGTGCCAGCTCACTGACTAGCGGGGGTGACAATGAGCAGTTCTTC.